This TCR beta chain appears in the sequencing data of a study of blood T cell repertoires in COVID-19. Turning to the study itself: From T cells, B-cell-depleted T cells, or PBMCs came the material, which was cDNA or gDNA.

Methods used by the authors: Amplification with reference gene primers provided the estimates of nucleated cell counts. TCRdb keeps only in-frame clones here, not all; method: immunoSEQ multiplex PCR. The DNA gave D and trimming, while V, J and clone size come from that table. The table lists 95,000 to 110,000 clones, roughly nine tenths of them singletons. The clonotype originates from an elderly woman in a cohort sampled during active COVID-19. The sequenced sample consisted of peripheral blood.

Here the CDR3 DNA reads TGTGCCACCAGCAGAACAGCAAATTCACCCCTCCACTTT. It specifies CATSRTANSPLHF. This chain connects TRBV15 to TRBJ1-6; D unclear. Per the germline V gene, CDR1 is LNHNV and CDR2 is YYDKDF (reference sequence). This CDR3 is 13 amino acids long. V shed 2 bases and J shed 7 bases, with 6 bases lying between them.